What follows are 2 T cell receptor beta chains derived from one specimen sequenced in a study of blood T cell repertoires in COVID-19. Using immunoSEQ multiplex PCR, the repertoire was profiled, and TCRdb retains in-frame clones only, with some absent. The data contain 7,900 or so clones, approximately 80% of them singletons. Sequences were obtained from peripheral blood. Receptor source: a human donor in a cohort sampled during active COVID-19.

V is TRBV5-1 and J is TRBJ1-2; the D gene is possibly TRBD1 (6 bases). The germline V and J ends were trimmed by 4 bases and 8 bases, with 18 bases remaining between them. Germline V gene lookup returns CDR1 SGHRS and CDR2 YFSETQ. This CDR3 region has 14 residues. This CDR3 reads CASSEPSGAIGYTF. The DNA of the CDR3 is TGCGCCAGCAGCGAACCCTCAGGGGCCATCGGCTACACCTTC.

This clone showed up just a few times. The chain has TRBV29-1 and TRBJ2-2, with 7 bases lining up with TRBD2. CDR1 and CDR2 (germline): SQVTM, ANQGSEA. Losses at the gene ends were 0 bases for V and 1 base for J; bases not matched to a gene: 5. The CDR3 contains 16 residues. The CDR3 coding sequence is TGCAGCGTTGAAGAGGGAGGGAAAGGGAACACCGGGGAGCTGTTTTTT. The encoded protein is CSVEEGGKGNTGELFF.